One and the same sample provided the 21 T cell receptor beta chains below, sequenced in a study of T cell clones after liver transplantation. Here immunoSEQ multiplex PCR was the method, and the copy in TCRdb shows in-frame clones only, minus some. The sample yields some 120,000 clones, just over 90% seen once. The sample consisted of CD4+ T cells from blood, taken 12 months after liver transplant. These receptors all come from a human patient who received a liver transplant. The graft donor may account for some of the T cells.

This CDR3 reads CASSPGLAGGPVEQYF. The DNA of the CDR3 is TGCGCCAGCAGCCCGGGACTAGCGGGAGGGCCGGTCGAGCAGTACTTC. The chain is built from TRBV5-1 and TRBJ2-7, with TRBD2 identical over 16 bases. Per the germline V gene, CDR1 is SGHRS and CDR2 is YFSETQ. The V and J ends lost 4 bases and 6 bases, in that order; junction bases with no gene match: 7. The CDR3 consists of 16 residues.

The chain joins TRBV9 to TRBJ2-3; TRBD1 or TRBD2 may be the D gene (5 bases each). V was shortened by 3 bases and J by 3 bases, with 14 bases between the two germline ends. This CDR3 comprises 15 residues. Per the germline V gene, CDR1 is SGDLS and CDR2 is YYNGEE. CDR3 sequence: CASSEGPLGTDTQYF. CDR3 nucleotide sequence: TGTGCCAGCAGCGAGGGACCTCTGGGGACAGATACGCAGTATTTT.

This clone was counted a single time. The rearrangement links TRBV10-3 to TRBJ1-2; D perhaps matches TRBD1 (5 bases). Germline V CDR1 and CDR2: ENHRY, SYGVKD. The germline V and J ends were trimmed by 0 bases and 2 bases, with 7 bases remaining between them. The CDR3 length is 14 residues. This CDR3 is CAISESTENYGYTF. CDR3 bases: TGTGCCATCAGTGAGTCGACAGAGAACTATGGCTACACCTTC.

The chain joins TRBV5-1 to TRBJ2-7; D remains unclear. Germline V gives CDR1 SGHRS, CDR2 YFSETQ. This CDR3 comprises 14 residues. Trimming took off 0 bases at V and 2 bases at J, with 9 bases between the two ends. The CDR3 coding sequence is TGCGCCAGCAGCTTGGCCACCGGAACCTACGAGCAGTACTTC. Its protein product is CASSLATGTYEQYF.

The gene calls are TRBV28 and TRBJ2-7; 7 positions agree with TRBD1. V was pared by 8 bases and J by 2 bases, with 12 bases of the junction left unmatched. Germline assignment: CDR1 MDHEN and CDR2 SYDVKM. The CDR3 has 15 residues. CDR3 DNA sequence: TGTGCCAGCGCGCTAACCGGGACAGCCGCCTACGAGCAGTACTTC. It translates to CASALTGTAAYEQYF.

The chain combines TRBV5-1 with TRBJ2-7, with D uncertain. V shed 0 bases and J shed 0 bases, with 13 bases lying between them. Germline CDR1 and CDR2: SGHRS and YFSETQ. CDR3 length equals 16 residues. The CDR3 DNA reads TGCGCCAGCAGCTTGGTAGGGCCCCCGTCCTCCTACGAGCAGTACTTC. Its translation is CASSLVGPPSSYEQYF.

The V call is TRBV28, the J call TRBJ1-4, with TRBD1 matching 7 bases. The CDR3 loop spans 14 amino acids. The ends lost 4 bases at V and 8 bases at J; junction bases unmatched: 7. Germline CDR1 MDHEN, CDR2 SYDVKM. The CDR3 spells CASSSQGVGEKLFF. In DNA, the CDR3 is TGTGCCAGCAGTTCCCAGGGGGTCGGAGAAAAACTGTTTTTT.

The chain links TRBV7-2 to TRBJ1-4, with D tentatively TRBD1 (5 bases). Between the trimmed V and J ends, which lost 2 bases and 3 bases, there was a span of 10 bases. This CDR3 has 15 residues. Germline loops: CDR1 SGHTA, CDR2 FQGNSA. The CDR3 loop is CASSLQGGPNEKLFF. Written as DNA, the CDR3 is TGTGCCAGCAGCTTACAGGGAGGGCCTAATGAAAAACTGTTTTTT.

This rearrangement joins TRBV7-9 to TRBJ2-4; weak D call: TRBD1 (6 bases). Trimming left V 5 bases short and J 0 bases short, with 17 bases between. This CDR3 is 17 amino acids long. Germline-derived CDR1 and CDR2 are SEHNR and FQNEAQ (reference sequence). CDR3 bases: TGTGCCAGCAGCCCAACAAGTACAGGGACAGCCAAAAACATTCAGTACTTC. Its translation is CASSPTSTGTAKNIQYF.

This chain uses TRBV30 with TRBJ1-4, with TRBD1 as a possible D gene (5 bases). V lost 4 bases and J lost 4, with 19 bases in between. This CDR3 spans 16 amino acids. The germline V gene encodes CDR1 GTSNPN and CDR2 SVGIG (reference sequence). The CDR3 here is CAWTYPETVGNEKLFF. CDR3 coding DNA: TGTGCCTGGACTTACCCGGAGACAGTCGGTAATGAAAAACTGTTTTTT.

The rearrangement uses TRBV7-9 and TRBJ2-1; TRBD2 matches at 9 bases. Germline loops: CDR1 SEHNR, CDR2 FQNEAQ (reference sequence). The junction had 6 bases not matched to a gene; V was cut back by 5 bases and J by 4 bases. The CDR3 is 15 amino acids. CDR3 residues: CASSPGTSRYNEQFF. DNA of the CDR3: TGTGCCAGCAGCCCAGGGACTAGCAGATACAATGAGCAGTTCTTC.

DNA of the CDR3: TGTGCCAGCAGTTCTAGCGGATCCACGAACAATGAGCAGTTCTTC. The encoded protein is CASSSSGSTNNEQFF. J is TRBJ2-1 and V is TRBV28, with 7 positions matching TRBD2. The CDR3 runs to 15 residues. V lost 4 bases to trimming and J lost 5 bases; unmatched junction nucleotides: 8. Germline lookup yields CDR1 MDHEN and CDR2 SYDVKM.

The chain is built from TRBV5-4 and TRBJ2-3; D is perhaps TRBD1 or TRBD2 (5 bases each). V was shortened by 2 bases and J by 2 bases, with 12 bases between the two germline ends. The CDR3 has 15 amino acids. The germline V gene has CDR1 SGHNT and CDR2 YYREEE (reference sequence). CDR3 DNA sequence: TGTGCCAGCAGCTTCGGGACGCACTACACAGATACGCAGTATTTT. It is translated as CASSFGTHYTDTQYF.

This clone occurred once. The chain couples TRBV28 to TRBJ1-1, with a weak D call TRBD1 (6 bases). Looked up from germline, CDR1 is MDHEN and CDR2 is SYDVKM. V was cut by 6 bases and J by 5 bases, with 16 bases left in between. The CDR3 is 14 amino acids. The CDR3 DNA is TGTGCCAGCAGAACCTCTACAGGGCCGACTGAAGCTTTCTTT. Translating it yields CASRTSTGPTEAFF.

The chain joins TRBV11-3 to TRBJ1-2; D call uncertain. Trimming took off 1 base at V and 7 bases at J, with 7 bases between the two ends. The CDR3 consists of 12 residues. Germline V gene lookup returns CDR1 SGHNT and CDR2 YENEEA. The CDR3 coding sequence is TGTGCCAGCAGCTTAGGGCAGACTGGCTACACCTTC. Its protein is CASSLGQTGYTF.

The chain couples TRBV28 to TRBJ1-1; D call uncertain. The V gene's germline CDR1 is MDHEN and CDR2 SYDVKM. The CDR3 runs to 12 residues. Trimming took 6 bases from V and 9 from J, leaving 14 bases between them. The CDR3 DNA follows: TGTGCCAGCAGCCGGTTGGGAGTTCAAGCTTTCTTT. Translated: CASSRLGVQAFF.

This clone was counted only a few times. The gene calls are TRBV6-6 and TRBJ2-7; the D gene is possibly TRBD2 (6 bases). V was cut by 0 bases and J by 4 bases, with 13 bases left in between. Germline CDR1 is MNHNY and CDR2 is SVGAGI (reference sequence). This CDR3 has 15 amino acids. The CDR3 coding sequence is TGTGCCAGCAGTTACTCGACGGGAGTAGGTTACGAGCAGTACTTC. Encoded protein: CASSYSTGVGYEQYF.

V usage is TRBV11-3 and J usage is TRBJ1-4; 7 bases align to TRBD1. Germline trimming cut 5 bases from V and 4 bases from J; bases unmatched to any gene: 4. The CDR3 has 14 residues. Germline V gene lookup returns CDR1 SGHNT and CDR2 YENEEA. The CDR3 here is CASSRRQGNEKLFF. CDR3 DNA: TGTGCCAGCAGCCGACGACAGGGTAATGAAAAACTGTTTTTT.

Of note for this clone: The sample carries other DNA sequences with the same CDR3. The CDR3 nucleotides read TGCGCCAGCAGCTTGGGACTAGCGGGAGGCACAGATACGCAGTATTTT. Protein: CASSLGLAGGTDTQYF. This chain connects TRBV5-1 to TRBJ2-3; 12 bases fit TRBD2. Germline lookup yields CDR1 SGHRS and CDR2 YFSETQ. CDR3 length: 16 residues. The V and J ends lost 0 bases and 1 base, in that order; junction bases with no gene match: 0.

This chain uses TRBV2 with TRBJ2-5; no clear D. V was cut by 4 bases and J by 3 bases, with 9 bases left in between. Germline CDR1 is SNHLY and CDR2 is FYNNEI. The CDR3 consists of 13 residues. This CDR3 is CASSVRLEETQYF. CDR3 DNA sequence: TGTGCCAGCAGTGTGCGTCTAGAAGAGACCCAGTACTTC.

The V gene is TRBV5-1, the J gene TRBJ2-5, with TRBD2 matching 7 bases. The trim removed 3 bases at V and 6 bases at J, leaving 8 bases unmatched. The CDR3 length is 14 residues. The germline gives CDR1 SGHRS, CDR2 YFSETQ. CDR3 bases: TGCGCCAGCAGCTCCTATGCGGGAGACAAGACCCAGTACTTC. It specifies CASSSYAGDKTQYF.